The 14 T cell receptor beta chains given below trace back to one sample, sequenced in a study of blood T cells in healthy people across ages (dated by TCRdb to the mid-2010s). The library was obtained by 5' RACE. Sequencing was performed on an Illumina HiSeq 2500. A second roughly 6 to 11 cycle PCR used a sample-barcoded 5' primer and a J-beta primer mix. In-frame beta chains were kept once TCRdb had trimmed the public reads at Q25 with fastp and called clones with MiXCR. Duplicate CDR3 protein sequences are folded into a single record with the most common DNA and genes. The sample profile shows some 900,000 distinct CDR3 sequences; around 26% of them were found once. 17% of the sample lies in the top ten. Sequences were obtained from blood. These receptors were collected from a woman over 75 in good health.

The table lists this clonotype with many counts. The chain links TRBV7-2 to TRBJ2-3; a possible D gene is TRBD2 (5 bases). Germline loops: CDR1 SGHTA, CDR2 FQGNSA. Trimming cost V 5 bases and J 7 bases, with 16 bases left between them. This CDR3 is 14 amino acids long. CDR3 sequence (DNA): TGTGCCAGCAGCCCTGGACTGAAGATGCATACGCAGTATTTT. This encodes CASSPGLKMHTQYF.

This clonotype was seen a handful of times. The chain has TRBV19 and TRBJ2-7; D unclear. The ends were cut back, 11 bases at V and 3 bases at J, with 23 bases in the middle. The CDR3 contains 15 residues. Looked up from germline, CDR1 is LNHDA and CDR2 is SQIVND (reference sequence). The CDR3 loop is CASSVPGRKVYEQYF. The CDR3 nucleotides are TGTGCCTCCTCTGTACCGGGTAGGAAGGTCTACGAGCAGTACTTC.

This clonotype showed up many times. The V and J genes are TRBV20-1 and TRBJ2-1, with a possible D match to TRBD2 (5 bases). The CDR3 extends over 11 amino acids. V was clipped by 8 bases and J by 9 bases, with 14 bases between them. Germline V gene data show CDR1 as DFQATT and CDR2 as SNEGSKA (reference sequence). The CDR3 DNA is TGCAGTTTTAGGAGGACGGCTGAGCAGTTCTTC. Encoded protein: CSFRRTAEQFF.

The chain recombines TRBV10-3 with TRBJ1-6; 8 bases align to TRBD1. Germline-derived CDR1 and CDR2 are ENHRY and SYGVKD. The CDR3 runs to 16 residues. The junction had 9 bases not matched to a gene; V was cut back by 2 bases and J by 9 bases. The DNA for the CDR3 is TGTGCCATCAGTGAGCGGACAGGGTCCATAAGTTCACCCCTCCACTTT. This codes for CAISERTGSISSPLHF.

The chain is built from TRBV4-2 and TRBJ2-1; 7 nucleotides line up with TRBD1. The germline CDR1 and CDR2 sequences are LGHNA and YNFKEQ. There are 14 residues in the CDR3. J was trimmed by 9 bases and V by 5 bases; bases with no gene match: 10. The CDR3 nucleotides are TGTGCCAGCAGCACCGCGACAGGGTATAGTGAGCAGTTCTTC. Its translation: CASSTATGYSEQFF.

The V and J genes are TRBV7-8 and TRBJ2-2; 10 positions match TRBD1. Germline-derived CDR1 and CDR2 are SGHVS and FQNEAQ. V shed 6 bases and J 3 bases; nucleotides not matched to a gene: 1. The CDR3 loop spans 14 amino acids. The CDR3 bases are TGTGCCAGCAGAGACAGGGGGCACACCGGGGAGCTGTTTTTT. It translates to CASRDRGHTGELFF.

This clonotype has a handful of counts. This chain joins TRBV7-9 and TRBJ1-2; D is unresolved. Trimming took 1 base from V and 8 from J, leaving 5 bases between them. Germline values: CDR1 SEHNR, CDR2 FQNEAQ (reference sequence). This CDR3 is 11 amino acids long. CDR3: CASSLEFGYTF. CDR3 DNA sequence: TGTGCCAGCAGCTTAGAATTCGGCTACACCTTC.

J is TRBJ1-1 and V is TRBV3-1; TRBD1 agrees at 7 bases. Germline lookup yields CDR1 LGHDT and CDR2 YNNKEL (reference sequence). V lost 4 bases and J lost 9; bases outside the gene matches: 11. This CDR3 is 14 amino acids long. The DNA of the CDR3 is TGTGCCAGCAGCCCCGGGACAGTTGGACGCCAAGCTTTCTTT. Translating gives CASSPGTVGRQAFF.

This chain uses TRBV3-1 with TRBJ1-5, with D hard to call. CDR3 length: 15 residues. The germline gives CDR1 LGHDT, CDR2 YNNKEL (reference sequence). The V end lost 0 bases, the J end lost 6 bases, and 12 bases lay between the germline ends. The CDR3 loop reads CASSQDLVAAQPQHF. CDR3 sequence (DNA): TGTGCCAGCAGCCAAGATCTGGTAGCAGCTCAGCCCCAGCATTTT. The full variable domain, its missing parts supplied by reference TRBV3-1 and TRBJ1-5, is DTAVSQTPKYLVTQMGNDKSIKCEQNLGHDTMYWYKQDSKKFLKIMFSYNNKELIINETVPNRFSPKSPDKAHLNLHINSLELGDSAVYFCASSQDLVAAQPQHFGDGTRLSIL.

The rearrangement uses TRBV7-9 and TRBJ1-4; 10 bases are shared with TRBD1. There are 20 residues in the CDR3. V was pared by 2 bases and J by 3 bases, with 15 bases of the junction left unmatched. In germline, CDR1 is SEHNR, CDR2 FQNEAQ (reference sequence). CDR3 nucleotides: TGTGCCAGCAGCTTATCACCCCTTGGACAGGGGGGTGCGTCTAATGAAAAACTGTTTTTT. This sequence encodes CASSLSPLGQGGASNEKLFF.

This clonotype was found many times. The rearrangement links TRBV24-1 to TRBJ2-1, with 7 positions matching TRBD1. V shed 0 bases, J shed 6 bases, and the junction held 7 bases outside the gene matches. The CDR3 runs to 16 residues. Germline-derived CDR1 and CDR2 are KGHDR and SFDVKD. CDR3 sequence (DNA): TGTGCCACCAGTGATTTGCAACGTGCAGGGGGCAATGAGCAGTTCTTC. As protein: CATSDLQRAGGNEQFF.

This chain connects TRBV4-3 to TRBJ2-4; 9 bases line up with TRBD2. Trimming cost V 0 bases and J 8 bases; bases outside gene matches: 8. The CDR3 length is 16 residues. Per the germline V gene, CDR1 is LGHNA and CDR2 is YSLEER. This chain's CDR3 is CASSQELQRGDDIQYF. In nucleotides, the CDR3 is TGCGCCAGCAGCCAAGAATTACAGCGGGGGGATGACATTCAGTACTTC.

This clonotype was observed many times. The rearrangement uses TRBV6-5 and TRBJ2-1; tentatively, D is TRBD1 or TRBD2 (6 bases each). This CDR3 is built from 17 residues. The V gene's germline CDR1 is MNHEY and CDR2 SVGAGI. The V end lost 2 bases, the J end lost 7 bases, and 21 bases lay between the germline ends. The CDR3 is CASSYLALGGDKNEQFF. CDR3 coding DNA: TGTGCCAGCAGTTACCTAGCGCTCGGGGGCGATAAGAATGAGCAGTTCTTC.

This clonotype was observed many times. The V gene is TRBV12-3 or TRBV12-4, the J gene TRBJ2-3; the D is unclear. V was shortened by 7 bases and J by 1 base, with 12 bases between the two germline ends. This CDR3 contains 14 residues. CDR3 region: CASTLGRGTDTQYF. The CDR3 bases are TGTGCCAGCACCTTAGGACGGGGCACAGATACGCAGTATTTT.